This T cell receptor beta chain came from a study of neurological immune-mediated disorders. CDR3 length equals 12 residues. V lost 6 bases and J 3 bases, leaving 11 bases between the germline ends. The germline CDR1 and CDR2 sequences are SQVTM and ANQGSEA. TCRdb reanalysed the 5' RACE reads using MiXCR and keeps one entry per CDR3 protein. This table has around 13,000 distinct CDR3 sequences, around 9.3% appearing once. This clonotype came up many times. The antigen is unknown. The study, taken as a whole, reports: Sharing of CDR3 amino acid sequences among expanded clones across subjects was absent, suggesting private repertoires in all groups.

The sequencing sample was made of PBMCs. The chain links TRBV29-1 to TRBJ2-5; D is possibly TRBD1 (5 bases). The sequence derives from a woman between 40 and 55 years old in good health. In DNA form, the CDR3 reads TGCAGCGTACGCAGGGTAGAAGAGACCCAGTACTTC. It specifies CSVRRVEETQYF.